One sample yielded the 18 T cell receptor beta chains listed below, sequenced in a study of T cells after yellow fever vaccination. TCRdb used MiXCR to reprocess the 5' RACE reads, holding one entry per CDR3 protein. The profile shows around 300,000 distinct CDR3 sequences, around 4.3% of them singletons. Sample: PBMCs, taken 15 days after the yellow fever booster vaccination. The receptors come from a man aged 18 to 30 who received the YFV17D yellow fever vaccine.

This clonotype was counted at least ten times. V and J are TRBV12-3 or TRBV12-4 and TRBJ2-3; 9 positions agree with TRBD1. The CDR3 contains 15 residues. V lost 1 base, J lost 5 bases, and 4 bases stayed unmatched. The chain's CDR3 is CASSLDRTGVDTQYF. In DNA form, the CDR3 reads TGTGCCAGCAGTTTAGATCGGACAGGGGTAGATACGCAGTATTTT.

The V gene is TRBV5-1, the J gene TRBJ2-1; D is perhaps TRBD1 (6 bases). V dropped 2 bases and J dropped 7 bases, with 13 bases sitting between them. CDR1 is SGHRS and CDR2 is YFSETQ in the germline V gene. CDR3 size: 14 residues. The CDR3: CASSLRFTGNEQFF. The CDR3 region has the DNA TGCGCCAGCAGCTTAAGGTTTACAGGGAATGAGCAGTTCTTC.

The table lists this clonotype with a few counts. The chain recombines TRBV6-1 with TRBJ2-7, with a tentative D call TRBD1 (5 bases). This CDR3 spans 12 amino acids. The V gene lost 7 bases and the J gene lost 2 bases, with 9 bases spanning the gap. CDR1 is MNHNS and CDR2 is SASEGT in the germline V gene. The CDR3 DNA reads as TGTGCCAGCATGCAGGGAACCTACGAGCAGTACTTC. It translates to CASMQGTYEQYF.

This clonotype has at least ten counts. The gene calls are TRBV20-1 and TRBJ2-5; 8 bases are a match to TRBD1. Trimming removed 0 bases from V and 5 bases from J; junction bases left unmatched: 5. The CDR3 covers 14 residues. Germline lookup yields CDR1 DFQATT and CDR2 SNEGSKA (reference sequence). The CDR3 DNA reads TGCAGTGCTAGAGATCGCAGGGGGCATGAGACCCAGTACTTC. The encoded protein is CSARDRRGHETQYF.

This clonotype was detected many times. CDR3 DNA sequence: TGTGCCAGCAGCCGTGAAGCTGGGGCGGGGATCTATAATTCACCCCTCCACTTT. Translation gives CASSREAGAGIYNSPLHF. The gene calls are TRBV7-2 and TRBJ1-6, with D maybe TRBD1 (5 bases). Trimming removed 5 bases at V and 3 bases at J, with 20 bases between. The CDR3 has 18 amino acids. Per germline, CDR1 SGHTA and CDR2 FQGNSA.

This clonotype was found many times. The genes are TRBV7-2 and TRBJ1-1; D might be TRBD1 (5 bases). The CDR3 extends over 14 amino acids. Germline CDR1 is SGHTA and CDR2 is FQGNSA. Trimming left V 0 bases short and J 0 bases short, with 5 bases between. CDR3 region: CASSLAGVNTEAFF. CDR3 nucleotides: TGTGCCAGCAGCTTAGCAGGGGTGAACACTGAAGCTTTCTTT.

This clonotype was picked up a small number of times. The chain uses TRBV6-5 and TRBJ1-5; D may be TRBD1 (6 bases). Trimming took off 4 bases at V and 0 bases at J, with 13 bases between the two ends. CDR1 and CDR2 from the germline V gene are MNHEY and SVGAGI. CDR3 length: 16 residues. The CDR3 region has the DNA TGTGCCAGCAGTTTATCAGGGGTTTATAGCAATCAGCCCCAGCATTTT. Residues: CASSLSGVYSNQPQHF.

This clonotype was detected only a few times. The chain recombines TRBV20-1 with TRBJ2-7, with D perhaps matching TRBD2 (6 bases). The CDR3 consists of 13 residues. Germline V gives CDR1 DFQATT, CDR2 SNEGSKA (reference sequence). The V gene lost 3 bases and the J gene lost 4 bases, with 13 bases spanning the gap. CDR3 coding DNA: TGCAGTGCTAGGGACAAGGGGAGGTACGAGCAGTACTTC. Translated, it gives CSARDKGRYEQYF.

This clonotype was seen at least ten times. This chain joins TRBV6-5 and TRBJ2-3; D not certain. There are 13 residues in the CDR3. Germline values: CDR1 MNHEY, CDR2 SVGAGI. V was cut by 3 bases and J by 4 bases, with 8 bases left in between. The CDR3 coding sequence is TGTGCCAGCAGTTATGGCTACCCAGATACGCAGTATTTT. The encoded protein is CASSYGYPDTQYF.

The rearrangement uses TRBV19 and TRBJ2-7, with D tentatively TRBD1 or TRBD2 (5 bases each). Germline CDR1 LNHDA, CDR2 SQIVND (reference sequence). The CDR3 is 14 residues long. Trimming shortened V by 5 bases and J by 1 base, and 12 bases separated the two germline ends. The CDR3 coding sequence is TGTGCCAGTAGTCCTCGCTGGGGGTCCTACGAGCAGTACTTC. Residues: CASSPRWGSYEQYF.

V usage is TRBV5-6 and J usage is TRBJ1-4, with TRBD1 identical over 11 bases. This CDR3 spans 14 amino acids. V dropped 3 bases and J dropped 8; count of bases not matched to a gene: 3. The V gene's germline CDR1 is SGHDT and CDR2 YYEEEE. This CDR3 is CASSSRTGGEKLFF. CDR3 DNA: TGTGCCAGCAGCTCTCGGACAGGGGGCGAAAAACTGTTTTTT.

The chain joins TRBV12-3 or TRBV12-4 to TRBJ1-1; D is ambiguous. Trimming removed 6 bases from V and 3 bases from J, with 11 bases in between. This CDR3 is 13 amino acids long. The CDR3 here is CASSRMVDTEAFF. The CDR3, as DNA: TGTGCCAGCAGCCGAATGGTGGACACTGAAGCTTTCTTT.

This clonotype was detected ten times or more. V gene TRBV27 combines with J gene TRBJ2-1; TRBD1 aligns across 9 bases. The trim removed 5 bases at V and 6 bases at J, leaving 8 bases unmatched. CDR1 and CDR2 (germline): MNHEY, SMNVEV (reference sequence). There are 15 residues in the CDR3. The chain's CDR3 is CASSPQQGAVNEQFF. In DNA, the CDR3 is TGTGCCAGCAGTCCCCAACAGGGGGCCGTCAATGAGCAGTTCTTC.

This clonotype was detected only a few times. The chain recombines TRBV20-1 with TRBJ2-1; D not certain. Germline assignment: CDR1 DFQATT and CDR2 SNEGSKA (reference sequence). The CDR3 contains 10 residues. V lost 5 bases, J lost 9 bases, and 8 bases lay in between. CDR3 in amino acids: CSALVGEQFF. DNA for the CDR3: TGCAGTGCTTTAGTCGGTGAGCAGTTCTTC.

The table lists this clonotype with many counts. The rearrangement links TRBV12-3 or TRBV12-4 to TRBJ1-6; perhaps TRBD1 as D (5 bases). V was trimmed by 5 bases and J by 5 bases, leaving 13 bases between them. The CDR3 is made up of 15 amino acids. DNA for the CDR3: TGTGCCAGCAGTCCGGGACGGTTGCATAATTCACCCCTCCACTTT. Amino acid sequence: CASSPGRLHNSPLHF.

Within the sample, this clonotype is large. The CDR3 sequence: CASSTDVQGEQYV. For the CDR3, the DNA is TGTGCCAGCAGTACGGACGTACAGGGCGAGCAGTACGTC. The chain is built from TRBV14 and TRBJ2-7, with a weak D call TRBD1 (6 bases). The CDR3 contains 13 residues. CDR1 is SGHDN, CDR2 FVKESK, per germline. V was pared by 6 bases and J by 6 bases, with 15 bases between.

This clonotype has just a few counts. The chain links TRBV4-3 to TRBJ1-4; no definite D call. Trimming pared 1 base from V and 2 bases from J, leaving 11 bases between. Germline V gene data show CDR1 as LGHNA and CDR2 as YSLEER. The CDR3 spans 16 residues. This CDR3 is CASSQGVEGTNEKLFF. The CDR3 DNA is TGCGCCAGCAGCCAAGGCGTCGAAGGGACTAATGAAAAACTGTTTTTT.

This clonotype has a handful of counts. This sequence joins TRBV3-1 and TRBJ1-1; D not resolved. Germline CDR1 reads LGHDT; CDR2 reads YNNKEL (reference sequence). V lost 1 base to trimming and J lost 3 bases, with 9 bases between them. The CDR3 runs 14 residues. CDR3 bases: TGTGCCAGCAGCCAAGCCAGATCGTACACTGAAGCTTTCTTT. Translation gives CASSQARSYTEAFF.